Listed below are T cell receptor beta chains from one sample, sequenced in a study of graft-versus-host responses after intestinal transplantation. Their antigen targets remain unknown. Method: immunoSEQ multiplex PCR; TCRdb's copy keeps in-frame clones and lacks some. The sample records about 28,000 clones, approximately 80% being singletons. The specimen comprised unstimulated CD8+ T cells sorted from spleen or lymph node cells, sampled before intestinal transplant. These receptors came from a human donor who received an intestinal transplant. The CDR3 runs from the conserved cysteine through the conserved F or W. A D gene is named only where the DNA matches it firmly. The size field is filled for only some rows; it gives once, few, many or a size class.

CDR3: CASSFSGGTDTQYF
DNA: TGTGCCAGCAGTTTTTCGGGGGGCACAGATACGCAGTATTTT
V: TRBV27
size: .
D: .
J: TRBJ2-3

CDR3: CASSPPGLAWEQYF
DNA: TGTGCCAGCAGCCCGCCGGGACTAGCGTGGGAGCAGTACTTC
V: TRBV4-2
size: .
D: TRBD2
J: TRBJ2-7

CDR3: CASKGLGRYNEQFF
DNA: TGTGCCAGCAAGGGACTAGGAAGATATAATGAGCAGTTCTTC
V: TRBV28
size: once
D: TRBD2
J: TRBJ2-1

CDR3: CASSELAGGRSGEETQYF
DNA: TGTGCCAGCAGTGAGCTAGCGGGGGGCCGGAGTGGTGAAGAGACCCAGTACTTC
V: TRBV25-1
size: .
D: TRBD2
J: TRBJ2-5

CDR3: CASSYTLAELYNEQFF
DNA: TGTGCCAGCAGTTACACCCTAGCGGAACTCTACAATGAGCAGTTCTTC
V: TRBV6-5
size: .
D: TRBD2
J: TRBJ2-1

CDR3: CASSATTSGNNEQFF
DNA: TGCGCCAGCAGCGCAACGACTAGCGGCAACAATGAGCAGTTCTTC
V: TRBV4-1
size: once
D: TRBD2
J: TRBJ2-1

CDR3: CASSIYRGWSYNEQFF
DNA: TGTGCCAGCTCCATCTACAGGGGGTGGTCCTACAATGAGCAGTTCTTC
V: TRBV18
size: .
D: TRBD1
J: TRBJ2-1

CDR3: CASSAKTVMDYEQYF
DNA: TGCGCCAGCAGTGCAAAGACTGTGATGGACTACGAGCAGTACTTC
V: TRBV10-2
size: .
D: .
J: TRBJ2-7

CDR3: CASSPYRVQETQYF
DNA: TGTGCCAGCAGCCCTTACAGGGTTCAAGAGACCCAGTACTTC
V: TRBV7-9
size: once
D: .
J: TRBJ2-5

CDR3: CATRDRGRHEQFF
DNA: TGTGCCACCCGGGACAGGGGGCGTCATGAGCAGTTCTTC
V: TRBV15
size: .
D: TRBD1
J: TRBJ2-1

CDR3: CANLTGSSYEQYF
DNA: TGTGCCAATCTGACAGGGAGCTCCTACGAGCAGTACTTC
V: TRBV27
size: .
D: TRBD1
J: TRBJ2-7

CDR3: CASRSPLSTEAFF
DNA: TGTGCCAGCAGGAGTCCCCTTTCCACTGAAGCTTTCTTT
V: TRBV6-5
size: .
D: .
J: TRBJ1-1

CDR3: CASSGDRNQETQYF
DNA: TGTGCCAGCAGCGGTGACAGGAACCAAGAGACCCAGTACTTC
V: TRBV7-8
size: .
D: .
J: TRBJ2-5

CDR3: CSASYPYEQYF
DNA: TGCAGTGCTAGCTATCCGTACGAGCAGTACTTC
V: TRBV20-1
size: .
D: .
J: TRBJ2-7

CDR3: CASSQKLEGYTDTQYF
DNA: TGCGCCAGCAGCCAAAAACTAGAGGGTTACACAGATACGCAGTATTTT
V: TRBV4-1
size: .
D: .
J: TRBJ2-3

CDR3: CASRPPGTPRYEQYF
DNA: TGTGCCAGCAGACCACCCGGGACACCCCGATACGAGCAGTACTTC
V: TRBV28
size: .
D: .
J: TRBJ2-7

CDR3: CASIPGGAEKPQHF
DNA: TGTGCCAGTATTCCGGGAGGTGCGGAGAAGCCCCAGCATTTT
V: TRBV19
size: .
D: .
J: TRBJ1-5